This TCR beta chain was identified during a study of blood T cells in healthy people across ages. Then a second PCR, running about 6 to 12 cycles, was carried out with a sample-barcoded 5' primer and a J-beta primer mix. Carrying 12 random nucleotides, a template-switch adaptor labeled each individual cDNA molecule. TCRdb reprocessed the 5' RACE reads with MiXCR, giving one entry per CDR3 protein. This sample yields 700,000 to 800,000 distinct CDR3 sequences, of which roughly 43% are seen a single time; more than 20% belongs to the top ten. Each donor had around 10 milliliters of peripheral blood drawn. Total RNA, at least 6 micrograms per sample, was extracted from PBMCs. Germline assignment: CDR1 MDHEN and CDR2 SYDVKM. The V gene end was trimmed by 6 bases and the J gene end by 5 bases; junction bases not matched to a gene: 12. The CDR3 is 16 amino acids.

The origin of this receptor is a woman aged 60-75 years in good health. The source material was blood. This rearrangement joins TRBV28 to TRBJ2-7; 11 bases agree with TRBD2. The CDR3 DNA is TGTGCCAGCAGGACCCATCCTACTAGCGGGAGAAACGAGCAGTACTTC. It specifies CASRTHPTSGRNEQYF.